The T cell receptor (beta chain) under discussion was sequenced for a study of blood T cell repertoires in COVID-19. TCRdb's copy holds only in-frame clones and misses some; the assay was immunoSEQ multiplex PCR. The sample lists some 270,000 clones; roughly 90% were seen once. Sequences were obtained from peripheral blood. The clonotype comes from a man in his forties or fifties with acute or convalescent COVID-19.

CDR3 protein: CASGLDPPRYRAYQPQHF. The DNA of the CDR3 is TGTGCTAGTGGTTTGGACCCCCCGCGGTACAGGGCATATCAGCCCCAGCATTTT. This chain joins TRBV12-5 and TRBJ1-5, with D tentatively TRBD1 (6 bases). The CDR3 is made up of 18 amino acids. Trimming took 1 base from V and 5 from J, leaving 21 bases between them. CDR1 is LGHNT and CDR2 is FRNRAP in the germline V gene.